The 20 T cell receptor beta chains presented below share a single source sample, sequenced in a study of T cell changes during pregnancy in multiple sclerosis (dated by TCRdb to about 2019). The receptor library was made with the immunoSEQ multiplex PCR assay. TCRdb holds this immuneACCESS table with in-frame rearrangements only. Some clones are missing; in checked studies, unresolved V genes explain under half, and the rest has no known cause. For this sample the table gives under 45,000 clones, of which roughly 84% were detected only once. Around 3.9% of the sample belongs to the ten largest clones. Source: CD8+ T cells from peripheral blood mononuclear cells, taken in the first trimester of pregnancy. The receptors originated from a female donor with multiple sclerosis, enrolled in a pregnancy study.

This clone was detected a few times. V usage is TRBV25-1 and J usage is TRBJ2-2; a possible D gene is TRBD2 (5 bases). Trimming shortened V by 0 bases and J by 7 bases, and 15 bases separated the two germline ends. In germline, CDR1 is MGHDK, CDR2 SYGVNS. This CDR3 contains 16 residues. The CDR3 loop is CASSEYLSGVGGELFF. Here the CDR3 DNA reads TGTGCCAGCAGTGAATATTTGTCCGGGGTTGGCGGGGAGCTGTTTTTT.

This clone has only a few counts. The V call is TRBV6-6, the J call TRBJ2-2, with 9 positions matching TRBD1. Germline CDR1 is MNHNY and CDR2 is SVGAGI (reference sequence). The CDR3 length is 15 residues. V dropped 2 bases and J dropped 9; count of bases not matched to a gene: 7. CDR3 sequence reads: CASSYGTGTEWELFF. Written as DNA, the CDR3 is TGTGCCAGCAGTTACGGGACAGGGACCGAGTGGGAGCTGTTTTTT.

V usage is TRBV7-3 and J usage is TRBJ1-2, with 7 bases fitting TRBD1. Looked up from germline, CDR1 is SGHTA and CDR2 is FQGTGA. This CDR3 region has 12 residues. Trimming cost V 3 bases and J 8 bases; bases outside gene matches: 3. The CDR3 region has the DNA TGTGCCAGCAGCTTCGACAGGGTCGGCTACACCTTC. It translates to CASSFDRVGYTF.

V is TRBV7-2 and J is TRBJ1-1; D is unresolved. This CDR3 has 14 residues. V lost 3 bases and J lost 1, with 9 bases in between. Per germline, CDR1 SGHTA and CDR2 FQGNSA. The CDR3 reads CASSFLQANTEAFF. The CDR3 DNA reads as TGTGCCAGCAGCTTTCTCCAGGCGAACACTGAAGCTTTCTTT.

Only one count was recorded for this clone. The V call is TRBV19, the J call TRBJ2-7; 11 positions agree with TRBD1. Germline assignment: CDR1 LNHDA and CDR2 SQIVND (reference sequence). V gave up 3 bases and J gave up 2 bases; unmatched junction bases: 0. The CDR3 contains 14 residues. CDR3 nucleotides: TGTGCCAGTAGTATGGGACAGGGGGCCTACGAGCAGTACTTC. Its protein product is CASSMGQGAYEQYF. Full variable domain (remainder filled in from reference TRBV19 and TRBJ2-7): DGGITQSPKYLFRKEGQNVTLSCEQNLNHDAMYWYRQDPGQGLRLIYYSQIVNDFQKGDIAEGYSVSREKKESFPLTVTSAQKNPTAFYLCASSMGQGAYEQYFGPGTRLTVT.

This clone was picked up one time. The V call is TRBV27, the J call TRBJ2-7, with a weak D call TRBD2 (7 bases). Trimming took 7 bases from V and 7 from J, leaving 20 bases between them. Germline V gives CDR1 MNHEY, CDR2 SMNVEV (reference sequence). The CDR3 contains 14 residues. The CDR3 loop is CASKVGGGAWEQYF. The CDR3 DNA sequence: TGTGCCAGCAAAGTCGGAGGGGGGGCATGGGAGCAGTACTTC.

This chain connects TRBV9 to TRBJ2-3, with 7 bases lining up with TRBD2. From germline, CDR1 is SGDLS and CDR2 YYNGEE. J gave up 1 base and V 3 bases, and 8 bases lay outside the gene matches. The length of the CDR3 is 16 residues. The CDR3: CASSGSLAGGTDTQYF. DNA of the CDR3: TGTGCCAGCAGCGGATCTTTGGCGGGAGGCACAGATACGCAGTATTTT.

The rearrangement joins TRBV7-6 to TRBJ2-1; maybe TRBD2 (5 bases). This CDR3 has 14 residues. Germline CDR1 is SGHVS and CDR2 is FNYEAQ. V lost 1 base and J 10 bases, leaving 14 bases between the germline ends. The CDR3: CASSLGGASLEQFF. CDR3 sequence (DNA): TGTGCCAGCAGCTTAGGGGGAGCCTCGTTAGAGCAGTTCTTC.

This clone was found once. CDR3 loop: CASTDRGWTPLHF. Written as DNA, the CDR3 is TGTGCCAGTACGGACAGGGGGTGGACACCCCTCCACTTT. V gene TRBV19 combines with J gene TRBJ1-6; 10 positions agree with TRBD1. The trim removed 7 bases at V and 11 bases at J, leaving 5 bases unmatched. CDR3 length equals 13 residues. In germline, CDR1 is LNHDA, CDR2 SQIVND (reference sequence). The whole variable domain, filled in from reference TRBV19 and TRBJ1-6, reads DGGITQSPKYLFRKEGQNVTLSCEQNLNHDAMYWYRQDPGQGLRLIYYSQIVNDFQKGDIAEGYSVSREKKESFPLTVTSAQKNPTAFYLCASTDRGWTPLHFGNGTRLTVT.

V and J are TRBV6-1 and TRBJ1-4; D unresolved. Trimming pared 2 bases from V and 10 bases from J, leaving 14 bases between. Germline CDR1 reads MNHNS; CDR2 reads SASEGT. The CDR3 consists of 14 residues. The CDR3 is CASSELGSGVKLFF. CDR3 bases: TGTGCCAGCAGTGAATTGGGCAGCGGAGTAAAACTGTTTTTT.

The V call is TRBV7-2, the J call TRBJ1-2; D possibly corresponds to TRBD1 (5 bases). The V and J ends lost 5 bases and 4 bases respectively, with 11 bases between them. Germline V gives CDR1 SGHTA, CDR2 FQGNSA. The CDR3 has 13 residues. The CDR3 coding sequence is TGTGCCAGCAGCCCGCGGGACCCCTATGGCTACACCTTC. Amino acid sequence: CASSPRDPYGYTF.

The genes are TRBV29-1 and TRBJ2-2, with a possible D match to TRBD2 (6 bases). Germline values: CDR1 SQVTM, CDR2 ANQGSEA. The CDR3 runs to 13 residues. The ends were cut back, 5 bases at V and 2 bases at J, with 9 bases in the middle. In nucleotides, the CDR3 is TGCAGCGTTTTCGGGGGAAACACCGGGGAGCTGTTTTTT. Translated: CSVFGGNTGELFF.

The chain joins TRBV14 to TRBJ2-1, with TRBD2 matching 11 bases. V lost 4 bases and J lost 8; bases outside the gene matches: 10. Germline V CDR1 and CDR2: SGHDN, FVKESK. The CDR3 extends over 16 amino acids. The CDR3 DNA is TGTGCCAGCAGCCTAGGCCGACTAGCGGGGTACGATGAGCAGTTCTTC. Protein sequence: CASSLGRLAGYDEQFF. Full variable domain (missing parts from reference TRBV14 and TRBJ2-1): EAGVTQFPSHSVIEKGQTVTLRCDPISGHDNLYWYRRVMGKEIKFLLHFVKESKQDESGMPNNRFLAERTGGTYSTLKVQPAELEDSGVYFCASSLGRLAGYDEQFFGPGTRLTVL.

The chain uses TRBV4-2 and TRBJ1-5; D ambiguous. Deletions cut 4 bases from V and 1 base from J, with 8 bases between. Germline V gives CDR1 LGHNA, CDR2 YNFKEQ. CDR3 size: 14 residues. The CDR3 here is CASSREVSNQPQHF. In DNA form, the CDR3 reads TGTGCCAGCAGCCGGGAGGTGAGCAATCAGCCCCAGCATTTT.

The chain carries TRBV27 and TRBJ1-6; D unresolved. Germline-derived CDR1 and CDR2 are MNHEY and SMNVEV (reference sequence). Trimming stripped 5 bases from V and 1 base from J, with 6 bases between. The CDR3 length is 14 residues. CDR3 residues: CASSPGSYNSPLHF. The CDR3 nucleotides read TGTGCCAGCAGTCCGGGGTCCTATAATTCACCCCTCCACTTT.

This clone was picked up many times. The rearrangement links TRBV6-4 to TRBJ2-3; D is ambiguous. Per the germline V gene, CDR1 is MRHNA and CDR2 is SNTAGT. The V gene lost 0 bases and the J gene lost 2 bases, with 3 bases spanning the gap. CDR3 length: 13 amino acids. This chain's CDR3 is CASSDSATDTQYF. The CDR3 DNA reads as TGTGCCAGCAGTGACTCGGCCACAGATACGCAGTATTTT.

The chain has TRBV28 and TRBJ1-6; 10 bases align to TRBD1. J lost 10 bases, V lost 6 bases, and 3 bases had no gene match. Per the germline V gene, CDR1 is MDHEN and CDR2 is SYDVKM. The CDR3 sequence is 13 residues long. CDR3 DNA: TGTGCCAGCAGGGACAGGGGGGAGTCACCCCTCCACTTT. Translating gives CASRDRGESPLHF.

DNA of the CDR3: TGTGCCAGCAGTGGGGACAGGTCCGTGGAGCAGTACTTC. It encodes CASSGDRSVEQYF. The genes are TRBV2 and TRBJ2-7; 8 bases fit TRBD1. Germline V CDR1 and CDR2: SNHLY, FYNNEI. After removal of 4 bases from V and 7 bases from J, the junction contained 6 bases not matched to a gene. The CDR3 has 13 amino acids.

This sequence joins TRBV15 and TRBJ2-3; 10 nucleotides line up with TRBD2. Trimming cost V 1 base and J 0 bases; bases outside gene matches: 13. Germline CDR1 and CDR2: LNHNV and YYDKDF (reference sequence). The CDR3 has 20 residues. The CDR3 DNA is TGTGCCACCAGCAGAGCATCAGGGTCCAGCGGGGGGGATAGCACAGATACGCAGTATTTT. It is translated as CATSRASGSSGGDSTDTQYF. Together with reference TRBV15 and TRBJ2-3, the CDR3 gives the full variable domain: DAMVIQNPRYQVTQFGKPVTLSCSQTLNHNVMYWYQQKSSQAPKLLFHYYDKDFNNEADTPDNFQSRRPNTSFCFLDIRSPGLGDTAMYLCATSRASGSSGGDSTDTQYFGPGTRLTVL.

The chain recombines TRBV15 with TRBJ2-7; D gene ambiguous. V shed 1 base and J shed 0 bases, with 7 bases lying between them. The germline gives CDR1 LNHNV, CDR2 YYDKDF (reference sequence). The CDR3 contains 14 residues. As DNA, the CDR3 is TGTGCCACCAGCAGAGTTGGCAGCTCCTACGAGCAGTACTTC. Translation gives CATSRVGSSYEQYF.